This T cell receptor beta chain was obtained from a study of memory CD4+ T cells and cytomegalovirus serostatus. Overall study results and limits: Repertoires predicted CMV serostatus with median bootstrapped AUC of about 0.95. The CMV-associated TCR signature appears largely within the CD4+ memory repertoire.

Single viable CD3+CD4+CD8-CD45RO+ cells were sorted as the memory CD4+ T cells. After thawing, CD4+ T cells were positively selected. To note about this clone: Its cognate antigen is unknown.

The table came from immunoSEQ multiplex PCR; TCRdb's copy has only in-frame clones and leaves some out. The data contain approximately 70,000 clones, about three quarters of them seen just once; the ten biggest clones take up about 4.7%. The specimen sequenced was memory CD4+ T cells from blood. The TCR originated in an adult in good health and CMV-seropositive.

For the CDR3, the DNA is TGTGCCAGCAGCTTAGATGCCGGGGATGAAGCTTTCTTT. Translating it yields CASSLDAGDEAFF. The rearrangement joins TRBV11-3 to TRBJ1-1; D is ambiguous. Trimming stripped 0 bases from V and 7 bases from J, with 9 bases between. This CDR3 region has 13 residues. Germline CDR1 and CDR2: SGHNT and YENEEA.